This TCR beta chain was recovered during a study of cytomegalovirus exposure and HLA in healthy donors. Study at large: The 550 to 800 first-cohort repertoires and the roughly 120 validation repertoires shared the same platform, a later analysis reported. Overall study results and limits: The tendency of first-cohort TCR clusters to co-occur in the 90 to 150 validation repertoires emerged from a later analysis. Confirmation was obtained in vitro that a few CMV-associated chains are specific for CMV antigens.

Generated by immunoSEQ multiplex PCR, the TCRdb table keeps only in-frame clones and is missing some. The sample has around 150,000 clones; roughly 92% are singletons. Germline CDR1 and CDR2: LGHNA and YNFKEQ. This CDR3 contains 15 residues. The germline V and J ends were trimmed by 0 bases and 5 bases, with 13 bases remaining between them. This clone was detected once. What it binds is not known. The sequence came from a man aged 18 to 30 in good health and CMV-seronegative. The chain has TRBV4-2 and TRBJ1-1; D is ambiguous. The sequenced material came from PBMCs. The CDR3 DNA is TGTGCCAGCAGCCAAGATTTACGGGGTGGAACTGAAGCTTTCTTT. Protein: CASSQDLRGGTEAFF.